Shown below are 14 T cell receptor beta chains from a single sample sequenced in a study of T-cell memory formation after mild COVID-19. MiXCR was run by TCRdb on the 5' RACE reads, yielding one entry per CDR3 protein. The table has about 360,000 distinct CDR3 sequences, around 13% seen once; the top ten hold about a fifth. Sequencing was done on a sample of PBMCs or a T cell subset sorted from them (not recorded which). These TCRs come from a man aged 18 to 30 who had mild COVID-19 (a few samples of this study predate the infection). Cell type and time point are not known.

This clonotype was seen only a few times. J is TRBJ1-5 and V is TRBV20-1, with a possible D match to TRBD1 (6 bases). This CDR3 spans 14 amino acids. Trimming left V 5 bases short and J 5 bases short, with 16 bases between. Germline V gene data show CDR1 as DFQATT and CDR2 as SNEGSKA (reference sequence). The CDR3 DNA reads as TGCAGTGCTGTGGAAAGGGGGAAAGATCAGCCCCAGCATTTT. This codes for CSAVERGKDQPQHF.

This clonotype has a count of ten or more. This chain uses TRBV5-6 with TRBJ1-6; 7 bases are shared with TRBD1. The trim removed 0 bases at V and 7 bases at J, leaving 1 base unmatched. The germline gives CDR1 SGHDT, CDR2 YYEEEE. This CDR3 is 14 amino acids long. For the CDR3, the DNA is TGTGCCAGCAGCTTGGGACAGGGAAATTCACCCCTCCACTTT. Translating gives CASSLGQGNSPLHF.

The sample holds a few counts of this clonotype. This chain uses TRBV25-1 with TRBJ1-2, with 8 bases lining up with TRBD1. Germline trimming cut 4 bases from V and 8 bases from J; bases unmatched to any gene: 6. From germline, CDR1 is MGHDK and CDR2 SYGVNS. The CDR3 is 13 amino acids. The CDR3 loop reads CASSGQGARGYTF. The CDR3 nucleotides are TGTGCCAGCAGTGGGCAGGGGGCGCGGGGCTACACCTTC.

This clonotype was observed a few times. The rearrangement joins TRBV18 to TRBJ1-2; maybe TRBD1 (6 bases). This CDR3 is 14 amino acids long. Trimming left V 2 bases short and J 6 bases short, with 13 bases between. Germline V gene lookup returns CDR1 KGHSH and CDR2 LQKENI. In nucleotides, the CDR3 is TGTGCCAGCTCACCAGGGACAACCCGGGATGGCTACACCTTC. Translating it yields CASSPGTTRDGYTF.

The chain carries TRBV20-1 and TRBJ2-7, with TRBD2 matching over 7 bases. This CDR3 is built from 13 residues. CDR1 and CDR2 from the germline V gene are DFQATT and SNEGSKA (reference sequence). The ends lost 2 bases at V and 4 bases at J; junction bases unmatched: 5. The CDR3 region is CSARSSGAYEQYF. CDR3 bases: TGCAGTGCTAGATCTAGCGGAGCGTACGAGCAGTACTTC.

Only a few counts were recorded for this clonotype. The chain is built from TRBV29-1 and TRBJ1-5, with 9 bases that match TRBD1. With V trimmed by 5 bases and J by 2 bases, 4 bases remained unmatched. This CDR3 is built from 14 residues. Germline loops: CDR1 SQVTM, CDR2 ANQGSEA. The CDR3 loop reads CSVPGTGRNQPQHF. CDR3 DNA sequence: TGCAGCGTTCCCGGGACAGGGCGCAATCAGCCCCAGCATTTT.

The chain is built from TRBV2 and TRBJ2-5, with D tentatively TRBD2 (6 bases). CDR1 and CDR2 from the germline V gene are SNHLY and FYNNEI. This CDR3 has 14 amino acids. Trimming cost V 6 bases and J 7 bases, with 18 bases left between them. The CDR3: CASREGFLGATQYF. CDR3 in DNA: TGTGCCAGCAGGGAGGGATTTCTGGGCGCGACCCAGTACTTC.

The chain recombines TRBV7-3 with TRBJ2-1, with D possibly matching TRBD2 (5 bases). Germline V gene sequence: CDR1 SGHTA, CDR2 FQGTGA. Trimming pared 2 bases from V and 5 bases from J, leaving 16 bases between. The CDR3 runs 16 residues. Here the CDR3 reads CASSLRIGVRNNEQFF. CDR3 nucleotide sequence: TGTGCCAGCAGCTTACGGATCGGGGTCAGGAACAATGAGCAGTTCTTC.

This clonotype appeared many times. CDR3 sequence (DNA): TGTGCCAGCAGCCCGGAGGGCTTTTCCTACGAGCAGTACTTC. Translated, it gives CASSPEGFSYEQYF. The chain couples TRBV14 to TRBJ2-7; D possibly corresponds to TRBD2 (6 bases). The CDR3 loop spans 14 amino acids. From germline, CDR1 is SGHDN and CDR2 FVKESK. V was pared by 4 bases and J by 1 base, with 11 bases between.

This clonotype was seen only a few times. The CDR3 region is CASSLDILGGETQYF. For the CDR3, the DNA is TGTGCCAGCAGCTTAGATATTTTGGGCGGGGAGACCCAGTACTTC. The chain is built from TRBV7-8 and TRBJ2-5; maybe TRBD2 (5 bases). CDR1 is SGHVS, CDR2 FQNEAQ, per germline. CDR3 length equals 15 residues. Trimming removed 1 base at V and 5 bases at J, with 14 bases between.

The V and J genes are TRBV5-4 and TRBJ2-1, with 7 bases identical to TRBD1. Germline CDR1 SGHNT, CDR2 YYREEE (reference sequence). V lost 3 bases to trimming and J lost 3 bases; unmatched junction nucleotides: 3. The CDR3 is made up of 14 amino acids. In DNA form, the CDR3 reads TGTGCCAGCAGCTGGACAGGCTTCTACAATGAGCAGTTCTTC. It yields the protein CASSWTGFYNEQFF.

V is TRBV4-1 and J is TRBJ2-7; 9 bases are a match to TRBD2. The germline V gene has CDR1 MGHRA and CDR2 YSYEKL. The V gene end was trimmed by 1 base and the J gene end by 2 bases; junction bases not matched to a gene: 3. CDR3 size: 15 residues. The CDR3 DNA follows: TGCGCCAGCAGCCAAGTAGCGGGAGCTACCTACGAGCAGTACGTC. Translating gives CASSQVAGATYEQYV.

This clonotype showed up just a few times. This chain connects TRBV3-1 to TRBJ2-1, with D perhaps TRBD1 or TRBD2 (5 bases each). The CDR3 has 13 amino acids. V dropped 0 bases and J dropped 7 bases, with 7 bases sitting between them. In germline, CDR1 is LGHDT, CDR2 YNNKEL (reference sequence). The CDR3 reads CASSQEGTNEQFF. The CDR3 DNA sequence: TGTGCCAGCAGCCAAGAGGGGACGAATGAGCAGTTCTTC.

This clonotype has a handful of counts. The chain is built from TRBV12-3 or TRBV12-4 and TRBJ2-1; 11 bases fit TRBD2. The length of the CDR3 is 15 residues. V trimming: 7 bases; J trimming: 3 bases; junction bases outside the gene matches: 5. The CDR3 bases are TGTGCCAGCAAAGTAGCGGGGGGGCTCTACAATGAGCAGTTCTTC. This codes for CASKVAGGLYNEQFF.